One sample yielded the 23 T cell receptor beta chains listed below, sequenced in a study of T cells expressing NK-cell markers. TCRdb processed the 5' RACE reads again and assigns one entry to each CDR3 protein, with no DNA. Listed are about 460,000 distinct CDR3 sequences; more than 1.4% falls within the top ten. What was sequenced was blood T cells: a sorted CD56 or NKG2C T cell subset, CD4+ or CD8+ T cells, or bulk PBMC T cells (not recorded which). These receptors were collected from a woman in her forties or fifties in good health.

V gene TRBV19 combines with J gene TRBJ1-4; TCRdb picks TRBD1, but there is no DNA to check that call. Germline V gives CDR1 LNHDA, CDR2 SQIVND (reference sequence). This CDR3 has 16 residues. The CDR3 loop is CASSHPGQRINEKLFF.

J is TRBJ1-1 and V is TRBV2. The CDR3 loop spans 14 amino acids. CDR1 and CDR2 from the germline V gene are SNHLY and FYNNEI. The CDR3 is CASTGELVNTEAFF.

The rearrangement uses TRBV7-9 and TRBJ2-7; TCRdb calls TRBD2, which cannot be checked without DNA. The CDR3 runs 15 residues. CDR1 and CDR2 from the germline V gene are SEHNR and FQNEAQ (reference sequence). CDR3 residues: CASSPLSGTVYEQYF.

The J gene is TRBJ2-5, the V gene TRBV18. The germline CDR1 and CDR2 sequences are KGHSH and LQKENI. The CDR3 runs 16 residues. The CDR3: CASSPPVGRAAETQYF. The full variable domain, in which reference TRBV18 and TRBJ2-5 provide the parts outside the CDR3, is NAGVMQNPRHLVRRRGQEARLRCSPMKGHSHVYWYRQLPEEGLKFMVYLQKENIIDESGMPKERFSAEFPKEGPSILRIQQVVRGDSAAYFCASSPPVGRAAETQYFGPGTRLLVL.

The chain has TRBV13 and TRBJ2-1. The V gene's germline CDR1 is PRHDT and CDR2 FYEKMQ (reference sequence). The CDR3 is made up of 14 amino acids. CDR3: CASSTTKRVIEQFF.

This chain links TRBV5-1 with TRBJ2-7; the D call of TRBD1 rests on TCRdb alone, since no DNA is present to check it. The CDR3 contains 15 residues. Germline lookup yields CDR1 SGHRS and CDR2 YFSETQ. This chain's CDR3 is CASSLVGENTREQYF.

The chain combines TRBV12-3 or TRBV12-4 with TRBJ2-6; TCRdb returns TRBD1, unconfirmable since there is no DNA. CDR3 length equals 22 residues. The CDR3 reads CASSLVLGFRGQGQSGANVLTF.

The chain has TRBV24-1 and TRBJ2-3. The CDR3 has 14 amino acids. From germline, CDR1 is KGHDR and CDR2 SFDVKD. The CDR3 region is CATSGLDRPDTQYF.

V and J are TRBV11-3 and TRBJ1-1; as DNA is missing, the TRBD1 call by TCRdb cannot be tested. Per germline, CDR1 SGHNT and CDR2 YENEEA. The CDR3 is made up of 16 amino acids. The CDR3 spells CASSFRRTGRDTEAFF.

V usage is TRBV12-3 or TRBV12-4 and J usage is TRBJ2-3. The CDR3 length is 13 residues. CDR3 sequence: CASSNDTTDTQYF.

The rearrangement joins TRBV20-1 to TRBJ1-1; the TRBD1 assignment by TCRdb is unverifiable without DNA. Germline V gene sequence: CDR1 DFQATT, CDR2 SNEGSKA (reference sequence). CDR3 length: 12 amino acids. The CDR3 spells CSAADRVAEAFF.

The chain couples TRBV6-5 to TRBJ2-3; lacking DNA, the TRBD1 call made by TCRdb goes unchecked. Germline CDR1 and CDR2: MNHEY and SVGAGI. The length of the CDR3 is 15 residues. The CDR3 protein is CASRNRLGGTDTQYF.

The V and J genes are TRBV20-1 and TRBJ2-1; TCRdb lists TRBD1, though no DNA is available to test this call. The CDR3 has 17 amino acids. Looked up from germline, CDR1 is DFQATT and CDR2 is SNEGSKA (reference sequence). The CDR3 loop is CSARGQGVAGIYNEQFF.

J is TRBJ2-5 and V is TRBV5-8. The V gene's germline CDR1 is SGHTS and CDR2 YDEGEE. The CDR3 sequence is 17 residues long. CDR3 protein: CASSFGVRSRVQETQYF.

The V call is TRBV6-5, the J call TRBJ1-4; no DNA is available, so the TRBD1 call from TCRdb remains unchecked. CDR1 and CDR2 (germline): MNHEY, SVGAGI. CDR3 size: 16 residues. The CDR3 protein is CASSPRAGGRGEKLFF.

The chain links TRBV14 to TRBJ2-1; TCRdb's D gene call, TRBD1, goes unchecked for lack of DNA. The CDR3 loop spans 15 amino acids. Germline-derived CDR1 and CDR2 are SGHDN and FVKESK. This CDR3 reads CARESTGTFYNEQFF.

This clonotype registers medium-sized by frequency. The chain links TRBV5-1 to TRBJ2-2; the D call of TRBD1 rests on TCRdb alone, since no DNA is present to check it. CDR1 and CDR2 (germline): SGHRS, YFSETQ. CDR3 length equals 14 residues. The CDR3 reads CASFTSRANGELFF.

The chain is built from TRBV27 and TRBJ1-5; the TCRdb D gene call, TRBD1, has no DNA to confirm it. CDR3 length: 17 amino acids. Germline values: CDR1 MNHEY, CDR2 SMNVEV (reference sequence). CDR3: CASSGGTGRNGNQPQHF.

V and J are TRBV12-3 or TRBV12-4 and TRBJ2-5; TCRdb's D call of TRBD1 is untestable without DNA. The CDR3 sequence is 12 residues long. The CDR3 sequence is CASTGGSETQYF.

The V and J genes are TRBV20-1 and TRBJ2-2; absent DNA, TCRdb's TRBD2 call cannot be checked. Per germline, CDR1 DFQATT and CDR2 SNEGSKA (reference sequence). The CDR3 sequence is 14 residues long. CDR3: CSASGRSNTGELFF.

The V and J genes are TRBV7-7 and TRBJ2-7; TCRdb proposes TRBD1, but this gene call is untestable without DNA. This CDR3 spans 15 amino acids. Germline CDR1 SSHAT, CDR2 FNYEAQ (reference sequence). The CDR3 reads CASSLAEGAEYEQYF. Full variable domain (remainder filled in from reference TRBV7-7 and TRBJ2-7): GAGVSQSPRYKVTKRGQDVTLRCDPISSHATLYWYQQALGQGPEFLTYFNYEAQPDKSGLPSDRFSAERPEGSISTLTIQRTEQRDSAMYRCASSLAEGAEYEQYFGPGTRLTVT.

The V gene is TRBV20-1, the J gene TRBJ2-5; as DNA is missing, the TRBD2 call by TCRdb cannot be tested. This CDR3 spans 16 amino acids. Germline loops: CDR1 DFQATT, CDR2 SNEGSKA (reference sequence). The CDR3 protein is CSAGPNAGGFKETQYF.

This chain connects TRBV20-1 to TRBJ1-1; TCRdb reports TRBD1, a call that lacks DNA to check it against. The CDR3 covers 15 residues. From germline, CDR1 is DFQATT and CDR2 SNEGSKA (reference sequence). The CDR3 spells CSARGAPDRGAVAFF.